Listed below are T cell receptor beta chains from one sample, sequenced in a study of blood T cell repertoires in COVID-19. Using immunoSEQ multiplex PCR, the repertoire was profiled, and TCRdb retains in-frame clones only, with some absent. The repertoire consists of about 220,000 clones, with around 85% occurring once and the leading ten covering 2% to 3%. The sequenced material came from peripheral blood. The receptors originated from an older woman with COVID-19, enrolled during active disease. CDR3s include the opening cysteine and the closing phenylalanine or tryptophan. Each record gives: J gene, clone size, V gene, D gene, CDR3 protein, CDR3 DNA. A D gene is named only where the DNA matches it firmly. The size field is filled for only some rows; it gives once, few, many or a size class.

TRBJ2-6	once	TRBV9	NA	CASSVESGRISSGANVLTF	TGTGCCAGCAGCGTAGAATCAGGCAGAATCAGCTCTGGGGCCAACGTCCTGACTTTC
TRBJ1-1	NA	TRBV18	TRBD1	CASSPVTGFSEAFF	TGTGCCAGCTCACCCGTGACAGGGTTCTCTGAAGCTTTCTTT
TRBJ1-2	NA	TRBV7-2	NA	CASSLGGRAYGYTF	TGTGCCAGCAGCTTAGGCGGCAGGGCCTATGGCTACACCTTC
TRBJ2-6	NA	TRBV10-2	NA	CASSDPITSGANVLTF	TGCGCCAGCAGTGATCCTATAACCTCTGGGGCCAACGTCCTGACTTTC
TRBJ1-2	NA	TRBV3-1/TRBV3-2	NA	CASSQDFGGTSGYTF	TGTGCCAGCAGCCAAGACTTTGGGGGGACGTCCGGCTACACCTTC
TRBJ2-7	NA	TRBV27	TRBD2	CASSLKGLGAYEQYF	TGTGCCAGCAGTTTAAAGGGACTAGGGGCCTACGAGCAGTACTTC
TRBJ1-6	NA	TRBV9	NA	CASSGGGTVNSPLHF	TGTGCCAGCAGCGGCGGGGGGACGGTAAATTCACCCCTCCACTTT
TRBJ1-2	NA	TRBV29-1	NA	CSVETGINYGYTF	TGCAGCGTTGAAACAGGTATAAACTATGGCTACACCTTC
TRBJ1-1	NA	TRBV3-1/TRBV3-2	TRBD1	CASSPDRDRTEAFF	TGTGCCAGCAGCCCTGACAGGGATCGCACTGAAGCTTTCTTT
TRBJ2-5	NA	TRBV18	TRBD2	CASSPLPAGGRETQYF	TGTGCCAGCTCACCACTACCAGCGGGAGGGAGAGAGACCCAGTACTTC
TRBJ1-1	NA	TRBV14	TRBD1	CASSLGTAEYTEAFF	TGTGCCAGCAGCCTCGGGACAGCGGAGTACACTGAAGCTTTCTTT
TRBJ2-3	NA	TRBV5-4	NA	CASSLERLASTDTQYF	TGTGCCAGCAGCTTGGAGCGGTTAGCTAGCACAGATACGCAGTATTTT
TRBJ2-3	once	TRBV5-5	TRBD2	CASSLVPAGADTQYF	TGTGCCAGCAGCTTGGTCCCAGCGGGAGCAGATACGCAGTATTTT
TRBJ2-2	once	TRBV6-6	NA	CASSYPTGAGTGELFF	TGTGCCAGCAGTTACCCGACAGGTGCCGGAACCGGGGAGCTGTTTTTT
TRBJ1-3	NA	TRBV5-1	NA	CASSLRQGNSGNTIYF	TGCGCCAGCAGCTTGAGGCAGGGGAACTCTGGAAACACCATATATTTT
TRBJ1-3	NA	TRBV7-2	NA	CASSLAGGSSGNTIYF	TGTGCCAGCAGCTTAGCCGGGGGGTCCTCTGGAAACACCATATATTTT
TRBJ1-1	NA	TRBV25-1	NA	CASSRLMNTEAFF	TGTGCCAGCAGCCGACTCATGAACACTGAAGCTTTCTTT
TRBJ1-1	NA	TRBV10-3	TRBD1	CAIMGQANTEAFF	TGTGCCATCATGGGACAGGCGAACACTGAAGCTTTCTTT
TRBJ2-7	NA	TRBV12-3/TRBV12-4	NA	CASSLAGLGEQYF	TGTGCCAGCAGTTTAGCTGGACTTGGCGAGCAGTACTTC
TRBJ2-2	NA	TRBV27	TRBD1	CASSWDRETTGELFF	TGTGCCAGCAGTTGGGACAGGGAGACCACCGGGGAGCTGTTTTTT
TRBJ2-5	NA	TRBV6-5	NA	CASSRGTQETQYF	TGTGCCAGCAGCCGTGGGACACAAGAGACCCAGTACTTC
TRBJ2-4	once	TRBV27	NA	CASSSAGSNIQYF	TGTGCCAGCAGTTCGGCGGGCTCAAACATTCAGTACTTC
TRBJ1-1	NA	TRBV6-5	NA	CASSYSSRQRNGEAFF	TGTGCCAGCAGTTACTCTTCTCGACAGAGGAATGGAGAAGCTTTCTTT
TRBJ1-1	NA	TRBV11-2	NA	CASSLERVTEAFF	TGTGCCAGCAGCTTGGAACGGGTCACTGAAGCTTTCTTT
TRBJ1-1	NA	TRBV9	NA	CASSVGLGGLLGNTEAFF	TGTGCCAGCAGCGTAGGACTGGGGGGGCTCCTTGGGAACACTGAAGCTTTCTTT
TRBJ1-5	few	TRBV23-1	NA	CAIQVGGWWSQPQHF	TGCGCGATTCAGGTGGGGGGTTGGTGGAGTCAGCCCCAGCATTTT
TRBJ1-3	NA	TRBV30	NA	CAWTGSGNTIYF	TGTGCCTGGACGGGATCTGGAAACACCATATATTTT
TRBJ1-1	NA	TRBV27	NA	CASSLPYNNRVNTEAFF	TGTGCCAGCAGTCTCCCTTACAATAACCGGGTGAACACTGAAGCTTTCTTT
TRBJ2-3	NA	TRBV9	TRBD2	CASSVTSGGLSTDTQYF	TGTGCCAGCAGCGTAACTAGCGGGGGCTTGAGCACAGATACGCAGTATTTT
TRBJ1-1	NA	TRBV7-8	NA	CASSLTAGNTEAFF	TGTGCCAGCAGCCTCACAGCGGGGAACACTGAAGCTTTCTTT
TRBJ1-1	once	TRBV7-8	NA	CASSYQGSTEAFF	TGTGCCAGCAGCTATCAGGGAAGCACTGAAGCTTTCTTT
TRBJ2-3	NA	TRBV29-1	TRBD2	CSVDLLAGGPSASTDTQYF	TGCAGCGTTGACCTTCTAGCGGGAGGGCCCTCGGCGAGCACAGATACGCAGTATTTT
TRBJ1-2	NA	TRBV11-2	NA	CASSSDNGIYGYTF	TGTGCCAGCAGTTCGGACAATGGGATCTATGGCTACACCTTC
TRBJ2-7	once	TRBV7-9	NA	CASSSDSLTSEQYF	TGTGCCAGCAGCTCGGACTCCCTTACCAGCGAGCAGTACTTC
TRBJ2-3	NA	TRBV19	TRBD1	CASSIGDRGSDTQYF	TGTGCCAGTAGTATAGGGGACAGGGGGTCAGATACGCAGTATTTT
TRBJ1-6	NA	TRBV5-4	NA	CASSLGGGRIGSPLHF	TGTGCCAGCAGCTTGGGTGGGGGCAGGATAGGATCACCCCTCCACTTT
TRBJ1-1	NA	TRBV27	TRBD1	CASSLTAGQGHTEAFF	TGTGCCAGCAGTTTAACGGCAGGACAGGGCCACACTGAAGCTTTCTTT